The sequence of this TCR beta chain was determined in a study of T cell changes during pregnancy in multiple sclerosis. The J segment lost 8 bases and the V segment lost 0 bases, leaving 15 bases of the junction unmatched. The CDR3 covers 17 residues. Per germline, CDR1 LGHNA and CDR2 YNFKEQ. This clone was found once. The repertoire was sequenced with immunoSEQ multiplex PCR; TCRdb's copy has only in-frame clones and lacks some. The profile covers approximately 23,000 clones, with about 89% appearing a single time and under 9% taken by the ten largest. The sequence came from a female donor with multiple sclerosis, enrolled in a pregnancy study. The material sequenced was CD8+ T cells from peripheral blood mononuclear cells, taken in the first trimester of pregnancy. The chain employs TRBV4-2 and TRBJ1-2; TRBD1 agrees at 7 bases. CDR3 nucleotides: TGTGCCAGCAGCCAAGATTATTTCGGCGAGGGGGCTCAGGGCTACACCTTC. It specifies CASSQDYFGEGAQGYTF.